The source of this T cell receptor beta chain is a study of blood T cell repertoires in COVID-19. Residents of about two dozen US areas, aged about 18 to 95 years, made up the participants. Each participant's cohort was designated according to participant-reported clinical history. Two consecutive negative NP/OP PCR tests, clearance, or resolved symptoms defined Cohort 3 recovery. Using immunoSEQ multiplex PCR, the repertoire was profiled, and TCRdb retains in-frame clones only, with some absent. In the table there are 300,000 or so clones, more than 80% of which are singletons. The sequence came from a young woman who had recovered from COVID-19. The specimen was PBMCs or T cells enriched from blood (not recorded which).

CDR3 coding DNA: TGTGCCAGCTCACCACTTGCGTACAGCCCTAAGGACACTGAAGCTTTCTTT. Residues: CASSPLAYSPKDTEAFF. The J gene is TRBJ1-1, the V gene TRBV18; D gene unclear. Germline CDR1 reads KGHSH; CDR2 reads LQKENI. Deletions cut 1 base from V and 3 bases from J, with 18 bases between. The CDR3 extends over 17 amino acids.